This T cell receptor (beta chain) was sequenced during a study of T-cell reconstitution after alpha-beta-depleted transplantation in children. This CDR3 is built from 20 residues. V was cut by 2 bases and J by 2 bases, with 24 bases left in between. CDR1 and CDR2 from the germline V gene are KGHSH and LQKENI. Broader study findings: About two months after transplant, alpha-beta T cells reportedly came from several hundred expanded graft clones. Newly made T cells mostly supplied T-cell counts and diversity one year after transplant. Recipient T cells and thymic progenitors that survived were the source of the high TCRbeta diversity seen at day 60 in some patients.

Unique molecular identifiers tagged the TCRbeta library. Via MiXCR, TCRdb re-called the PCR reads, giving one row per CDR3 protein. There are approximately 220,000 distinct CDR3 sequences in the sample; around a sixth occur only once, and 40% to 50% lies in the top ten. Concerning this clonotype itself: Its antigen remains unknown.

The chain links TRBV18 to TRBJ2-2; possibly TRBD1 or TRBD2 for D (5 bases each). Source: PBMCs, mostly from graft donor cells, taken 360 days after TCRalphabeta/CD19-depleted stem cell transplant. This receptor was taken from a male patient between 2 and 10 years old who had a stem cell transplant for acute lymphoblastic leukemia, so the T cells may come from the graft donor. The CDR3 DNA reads TGTGCCAGCTCACCAGTGATAGGGACGGCCGATCTTTTCAACACCGGGGAGCTGTTTTTT. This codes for CASSPVIGTADLFNTGELFF.